Listed here is a single T cell receptor (beta chain). Its antigen remains unknown. This sample was taken from a study of T cell responses to AZD1222 COVID-19 vaccine. Trimming shortened V by 0 bases and J by 10 bases, and 13 bases separated the two germline ends. This CDR3 region has 15 residues. Germline assignment: CDR1 LGHNA and CDR2 YSLEER. Regarding the study as a whole: Baseline testing showed seropositivity in only five to seven AZD1222 recipients.

Profiled with immunoSEQ multiplex PCR; TCRdb holds only in-frame clones, not every one. The sample records 95,000 to 100,000 clones, 84% being singletons. V and J are TRBV4-3 and TRBJ1-6; D gene ambiguous. The sample in question was peripheral blood, obtained 28 days after the second AZD1222 dose. The receptor comes from an adult who received the AZD1222 COVID-19 vaccine. This CDR3 is CASSQEISPGSPLHF. The CDR3 DNA reads TGCGCCAGCAGCCAAGAAATCAGCCCGGGCTCACCCCTCCACTTT.